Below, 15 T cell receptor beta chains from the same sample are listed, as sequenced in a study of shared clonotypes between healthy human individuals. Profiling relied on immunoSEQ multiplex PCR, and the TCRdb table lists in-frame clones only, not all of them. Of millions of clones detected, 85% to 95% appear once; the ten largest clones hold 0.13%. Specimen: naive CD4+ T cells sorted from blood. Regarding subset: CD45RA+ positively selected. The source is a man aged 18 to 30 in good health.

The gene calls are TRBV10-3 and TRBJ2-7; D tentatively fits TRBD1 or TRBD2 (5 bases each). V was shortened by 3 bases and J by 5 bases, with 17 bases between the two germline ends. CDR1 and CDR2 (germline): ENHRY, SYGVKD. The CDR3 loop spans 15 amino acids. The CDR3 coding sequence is TGTGCCATCAGTGACAGTCTCCTTTGGGGGAACGAGCAGTACTTC. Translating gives CAISDSLLWGNEQYF.

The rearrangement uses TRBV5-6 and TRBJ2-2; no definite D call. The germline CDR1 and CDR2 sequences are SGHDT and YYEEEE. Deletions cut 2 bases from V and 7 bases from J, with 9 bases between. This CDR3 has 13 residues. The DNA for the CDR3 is TGTGCCAGCAGCTTTTGGAGTGGCGGGGAGCTGTTTTTT. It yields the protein CASSFWSGGELFF.

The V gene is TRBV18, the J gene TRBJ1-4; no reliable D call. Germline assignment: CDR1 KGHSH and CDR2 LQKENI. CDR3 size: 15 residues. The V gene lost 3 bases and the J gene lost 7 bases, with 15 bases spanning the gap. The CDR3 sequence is CASSPPGGSSEKLFF. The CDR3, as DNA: TGTGCCAGCTCACCCCCGGGAGGGTCGAGTGAAAAACTGTTTTTT.

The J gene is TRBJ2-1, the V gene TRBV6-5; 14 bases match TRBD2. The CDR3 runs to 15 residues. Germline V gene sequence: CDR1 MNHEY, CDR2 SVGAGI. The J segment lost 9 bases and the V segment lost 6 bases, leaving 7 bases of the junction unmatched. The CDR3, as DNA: TGTGCCAGCAGCTACGGGACTAGCGGGAGACTTGAGCAGTTCTTC. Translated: CASSYGTSGRLEQFF.

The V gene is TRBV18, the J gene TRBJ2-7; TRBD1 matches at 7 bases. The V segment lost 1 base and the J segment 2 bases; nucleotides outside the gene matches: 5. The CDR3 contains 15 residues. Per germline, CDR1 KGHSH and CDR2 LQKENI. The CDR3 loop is CASSPQTGITYEQYF. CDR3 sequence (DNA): TGTGCCAGCTCACCACAGACAGGGATAACCTACGAGCAGTACTTC.

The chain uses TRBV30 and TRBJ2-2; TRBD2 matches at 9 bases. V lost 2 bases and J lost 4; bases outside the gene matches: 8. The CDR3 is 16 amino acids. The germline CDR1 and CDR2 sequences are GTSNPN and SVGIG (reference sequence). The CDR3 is CAWSSVTSGFTGELFF. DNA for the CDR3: TGTGCCTGGAGTTCAGTGACTAGCGGATTCACCGGGGAGCTGTTTTTT.

CDR3 loop: CASSLTGPVLNTIYF. CDR3 in DNA: TGCGCCAGCAGCTTGACGGGACCCGTTCTGAACACCATATATTTT. The chain uses TRBV5-1 and TRBJ1-3; TRBD1 is a possible D gene (5 bases). Germline CDR1 and CDR2: SGHRS and YFSETQ. This CDR3 contains 15 residues. Between the trimmed V and J ends, which lost 1 base and 7 bases, there was a span of 15 bases.

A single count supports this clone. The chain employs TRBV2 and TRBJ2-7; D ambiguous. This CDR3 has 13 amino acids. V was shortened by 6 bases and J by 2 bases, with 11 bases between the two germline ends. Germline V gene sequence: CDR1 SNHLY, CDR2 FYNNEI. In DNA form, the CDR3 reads TGTGCCAGCAGGCCAGACACCACCTACGAGCAGTACTTC. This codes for CASRPDTTYEQYF.

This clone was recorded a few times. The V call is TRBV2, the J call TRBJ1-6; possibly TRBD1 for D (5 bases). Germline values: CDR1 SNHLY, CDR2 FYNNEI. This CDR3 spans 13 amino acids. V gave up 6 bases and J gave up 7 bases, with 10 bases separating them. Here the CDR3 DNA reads TGTGCCAGCAGACAGGAGGTCAATTCACCCCTCCACTTT. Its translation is CASRQEVNSPLHF.

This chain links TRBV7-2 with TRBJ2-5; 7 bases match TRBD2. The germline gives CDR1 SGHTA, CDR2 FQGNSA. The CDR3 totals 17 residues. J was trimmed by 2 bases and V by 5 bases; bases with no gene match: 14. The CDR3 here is CASSQGRRGRRQETQYF. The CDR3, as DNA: TGTGCCAGCAGCCAAGGGAGGCGGGGGAGAAGACAAGAGACCCAGTACTTC.

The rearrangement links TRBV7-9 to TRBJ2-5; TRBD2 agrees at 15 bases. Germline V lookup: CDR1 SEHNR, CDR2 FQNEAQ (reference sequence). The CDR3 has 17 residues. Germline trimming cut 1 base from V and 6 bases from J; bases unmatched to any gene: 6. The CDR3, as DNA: TGTGCCAGCAGCTTAGATGGACTAGCGGGAGGGCGAAAGACCCAGTACTTC. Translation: CASSLDGLAGGRKTQYF.

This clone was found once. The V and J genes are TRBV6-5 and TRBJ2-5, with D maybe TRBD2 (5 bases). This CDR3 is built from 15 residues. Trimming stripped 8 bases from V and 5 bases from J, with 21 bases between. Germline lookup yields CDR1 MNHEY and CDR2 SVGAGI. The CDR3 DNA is TGTGCCAGCGCCGGACCGTCCCTTGGCGGGGAGACCCAGTACTTC. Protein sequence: CASAGPSLGGETQYF.

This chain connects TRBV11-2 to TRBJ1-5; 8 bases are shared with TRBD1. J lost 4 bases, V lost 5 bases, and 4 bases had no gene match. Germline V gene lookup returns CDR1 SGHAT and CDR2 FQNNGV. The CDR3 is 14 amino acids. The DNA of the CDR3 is TGTGCCAGCAGCCAAGACAGGGGTAATCAGCCCCAGCATTTT. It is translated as CASSQDRGNQPQHF.

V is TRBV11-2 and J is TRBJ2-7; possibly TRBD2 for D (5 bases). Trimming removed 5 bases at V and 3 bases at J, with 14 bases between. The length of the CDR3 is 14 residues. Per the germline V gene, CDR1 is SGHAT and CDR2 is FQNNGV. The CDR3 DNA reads TGTGCCAGCAGCCTGCGGAACGGGATCTACGAGCAGTACTTC. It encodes CASSLRNGIYEQYF.

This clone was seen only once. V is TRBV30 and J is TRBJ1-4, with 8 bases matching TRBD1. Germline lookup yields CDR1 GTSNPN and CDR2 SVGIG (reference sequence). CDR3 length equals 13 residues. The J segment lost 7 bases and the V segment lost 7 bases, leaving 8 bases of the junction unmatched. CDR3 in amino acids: CASTTGELEKLFF. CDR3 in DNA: TGTGCCTCGACGACAGGGGAGCTTGAAAAACTGTTTTTT.